This passage covers 8 T cell receptor beta chains from one sample sequenced in a study of response to subunit inactivated influenza vaccine. TCRdb independently ran MiXCR on the RT-PCR reads; one entry per CDR3 protein. Of roughly 780,000 distinct CDR3 sequences in the sample, roughly 18% were seen once. The input for sequencing was PBMCs from blood, taken about 5 days after vaccination. The source is a man aged 50 to 59 who received an inactivated influenza vaccine.

Ten or more counts support this clonotype. The CDR3, as DNA: TGTGCCAGCAGCGCCGGGACAGGCTCCTACAATGAGCAGTTCTTC. It translates to CASSAGTGSYNEQFF. The chain has TRBV7-7 and TRBJ2-1; TRBD1 matches 8 bases. The CDR3 extends over 15 amino acids. The germline V gene has CDR1 SSHAT and CDR2 FNYEAQ (reference sequence). Trimming at V came to 5 bases and at J to 0 bases, leaving 3 bases not matched to a gene. Looking up the rest from reference TRBV7-7 and TRBJ2-1 gives the full variable domain: GAGVSQSPRYKVTKRGQDVTLRCDPISSHATLYWYQQALGQGPEFLTYFNYEAQPDKSGLPSDRFSAERPEGSISTLTIQRTEQRDSAMYRCASSAGTGSYNEQFFGPGTRLTVL.

This clonotype showed up just a few times. The chain is built from TRBV5-1 and TRBJ2-2, with D perhaps being TRBD1 or TRBD2 (6 bases each). Trimming pared 4 bases from V and 7 bases from J, leaving 11 bases between. CDR3 length: 13 residues. CDR1 and CDR2 (germline): SGHRS, YFSETQ. The CDR3 loop is CASSPRGDGELFF. Here the CDR3 DNA reads TGCGCCAGCAGCCCGAGGGGGGACGGGGAGCTGTTTTTT.

The table lists this clonotype with a few counts. This chain joins TRBV7-6 and TRBJ2-7; TRBD2 agrees at 8 bases. CDR1 SGHVS and CDR2 FNYEAQ come from the germline V gene. V shed 5 bases and J 5 bases; nucleotides not matched to a gene: 8. The CDR3 is 14 amino acids. CDR3: CASSLLADVDEQYF. CDR3 DNA: TGTGCCAGCAGCCTACTAGCGGACGTCGACGAGCAGTACTTC.

This clonotype has a count of ten or more. The chain couples TRBV29-1 to TRBJ1-1; D may be TRBD1 (6 bases). This CDR3 spans 12 amino acids. CDR1 is SQVTM and CDR2 is ANQGSEA in the germline V gene. V dropped 7 bases and J dropped 3 bases, with 12 bases sitting between them. CDR3 in amino acids: CSAIQGDTEAFF. CDR3 coding DNA: TGCAGCGCGATACAGGGAGACACTGAAGCTTTCTTT. The full variable domain, in which reference TRBV29-1 and TRBJ1-1 provide the parts outside the CDR3, is SAVISQKPSRDICQRGTSLTIQCQVDSQVTMMFWYRQQPGQSLTLIATANQGSEATYESGFVIDKFPISRPNLTFSTLTVSNMSPEDSSIYLCSAIQGDTEAFFGQGTRLTVV.

The chain has TRBV3-1 and TRBJ2-1; possibly TRBD2 for D (6 bases). Trimming removed 11 bases at V and 3 bases at J, with 20 bases between. Germline V gene lookup returns CDR1 LGHDT and CDR2 YNNKEL (reference sequence). The CDR3 is made up of 15 amino acids. DNA for the CDR3: TGTGCCTCCTGCCTGACCGGGGGTGACTACAATGAGCAGTTCTTC. Its protein product is CASCLTGGDYNEQFF.

This clonotype was seen only a few times. The CDR3 DNA reads TGTGCCAGCAGTTACTCGATCGGGGGAGGGACCCAGTACTTC. Amino acid sequence: CASSYSIGGGTQYF. This chain links TRBV6-5 with TRBJ2-5; D might be TRBD2 (6 bases). CDR3 length: 14 amino acids. Trimming took 0 bases from V and 7 from J, leaving 12 bases between them. Germline CDR1 reads MNHEY; CDR2 reads SVGAGI.

This clonotype was picked up a small number of times. V and J are TRBV5-1 and TRBJ2-7; 11 nucleotides align to TRBD1. The CDR3 extends over 13 amino acids. CDR1 is SGHRS, CDR2 YFSETQ, per germline. V dropped 7 bases and J dropped 6; count of bases not matched to a gene: 6. As DNA, the CDR3 is TGCGCCAGCGGGGGACAGGGGGTTCGCGAGCAGTACTTC. Its protein product is CASGGQGVREQYF.

This clonotype was seen only a few times. The rearrangement joins TRBV5-6 to TRBJ2-7, with 7 bases lining up with TRBD2. Germline V gives CDR1 SGHDT, CDR2 YYEEEE. The CDR3 length is 16 residues. V shed 0 bases and J 7 bases; nucleotides not matched to a gene: 13. The CDR3 spells CASSLAKWEGPQEQYF. The CDR3 region has the DNA TGTGCCAGCAGCTTGGCCAAGTGGGAGGGCCCTCAGGAGCAGTACTTC.